This TCR beta chain was observed in a study of T cells after yellow fever vaccination. Worth noting for this clonotype: The antigen is not known.

In germline, CDR1 is SGHTA, CDR2 FQGNSA. The CDR3 contains 14 residues. V shed 5 bases, J shed 7 bases, and the junction held 8 bases outside the gene matches. Whole-study results and caveats: The CD4 compartment and the CD8 compartment contained a small share of clonotypes in common.

Each CDR3 protein is one row after TCRdb ran MiXCR on the 5' RACE reads. The top ten hold approximately 15% of the sample, which has under 550,000 distinct CDR3 sequences, 20% to 25% seen once. This rearrangement joins TRBV7-2 to TRBJ2-1; 7 bases fit TRBD1. This clonotype was sampled from a man younger than 35 who received the YFV17D yellow fever vaccine. The sequences come from PBMCs, collected approximately 22 days after the first yellow fever vaccination. This CDR3 is CASSPKTGRNEQFF. CDR3 DNA: TGTGCCAGCAGCCCTAAGACAGGGCGGAATGAGCAGTTCTTC.